This T cell receptor beta chain was identified in a study of CD4 T cells in relation to SARS-CoV-2 and coronaviruses. Looking at the study overall: TCR beta CDR3s were sequenced after roughly 10-day antigen culture of PBMCs. The restricting HLA molecule for shared crossreactive spike epitopes was mapped.

The CDR3 contains 16 residues. Germline V gene data show CDR1 as SGHVS and CDR2 as FQNEAQ. The V gene lost 1 base and the J gene lost 7 bases, with 14 bases spanning the gap. Naive or memory CD4+ cells were cultured 1:1 with T cell-depleted PBMCs plus CEF. CEF-cultured naive and memory CD4+ T cell DNA got survey-level sequencing. This table comes from immunoSEQ multiplex PCR, and its TCRdb copy is limited to in-frame clones, with some not included. The table lists about 40,000 clones, over 60% of them singletons, with about 20% in the top ten. As regards this clone: Antigen unknown.

This receptor was obtained from an adult with COVID-19. V is TRBV7-8 and J is TRBJ1-6; D remains ambiguous. Material for sequencing was memory CD4+ T cells from PBMCs, cultured in vitro. CDR3 region: CASSLVAAFQNSPLHF. The CDR3 DNA reads as TGTGCCAGCAGCTTAGTGGCCGCCTTCCAAAATTCACCCCTCCACTTT.